Described below is a single T cell receptor (delta chain) sequence and its context. This clone is hyperexpanded (1% or more) in its sample. Its antigen is not yet known. No qualities accompany the bases; no much larger clone lies one base away. Other DNA sequences in the sample encode the same CDR3. The data stem from a study of intestinal T cells in coeliac disease (dated by TCRdb to about 2020). Looking at the study overall: Coeliac patients were found to be much younger than controls, with mean ages of 16.0 versus 54.8 years recorded in the TRG cohort. In the TRD cohort, every coeliac patient had raised anti-tissue transglutaminase antibodies, and no control had raised levels. In the TCR-delta (TRD) cohort, there were duodenal biopsies from some eleven coeliac disease patients and some eleven non-coeliac controls. Duodenal biopsies from about 33 coeliac disease patients and under 25 non-coeliac controls made up a second, larger TCR-gamma (TRG) cohort.

Genomic DNA was extracted with the QIAamp DNA FFPE tissue kit from ten 5-um FFPE scrolls per case. Fully anonymised formalin-fixed paraffin-embedded duodenal biopsies surplus to diagnostic needs were used to test TCR repertoire-based classification of coeliac disease. No clinical or histological suspicion of coeliac disease was present in controls, and upper endoscopy was performed in controls for reflux, dyspepsia or gastritis. Here is what the overall study found, with its caveats: There was no way to tell repeated CDR3 amino acid sequences apart from PCR duplicates. Clustering based on TRG put most of the 54 biopsies (about 94%) in the right class, and the reported leave-one-out accuracy was 87%. TRD kmer-based clustering correctly classified all 22 biopsies in training, with a reported leave-one-out accuracy of about 90%. Coeliac and control groups differed significantly in age, although an age-split analysis did not yield significant classification. FFPE-derived DNA was found to be relatively degraded, and loss of a proportion of TCR sequences in each sample was likely caused by this degradation.

CDR1 and CDR2 (TSWWSYY, QGS) derive from the germline V gene. CDR3 length: 13 amino acids, cysteine to phenylalanine. Left in the record is the CDR3 DNA by itself, 39 bases read in frame from the first base. V sheds 1 base and J sheds 8 bases, leaving 11 bases between their ends. Library preparation used multiplex PCR. The Biomed-2 kit was used to amplify TRD repertoires in bulk from approximately 140 ng of biopsy DNA. Before sequencing, purified TRD amplicons were combined in equal amounts to make a roughly 4 nM library. TRD libraries were sequenced on an Illumina MiSeq using v3 chemistry with 2 x 300 cycles. Per the authors' processing: FastX removed reads in which more than 10% of nucleotides fell below the per-patient third-quartile quality score. IMGT/HighV-QUEST was used to align the reads, assigning V, D and J genes, identifying CDR3 regions and assessing functionality. Sequences were converted to amino acids, and every sequence predicted to be non-functional was removed. CDR3s were broken into kmers both with and without positional annotation, kmer frequencies were analysed by PCA, and samples were clustered using each of the 1023 combinations of PCs 1-10. Classification was validated by leave-one-out cross-validation, re-optimising parameters on the remaining samples each time. Shannon diversity was calculated using the vegan R package from repeated random subsamples equal to the lowest read count. TCRdb reprocessed the public reads with the caller CATT; rows with the same DNA were merged afterwards. TCRdb's processing, not the study's, gives the V and J calls here. The sample includes approximately 280 delta-chain clones, with 45% to 55% observed a single time. The biggest ten clones account for about 50% of the sample.

The TCR was taken from a human donor who served as a control with a normal duodenal biopsy, not a healthy volunteer. The specimen sequenced was a duodenal biopsy. The chain is encoded by TRDV1 joined to TRDJ1, with the D gene not confidently named. The CDR3 here reads CALGEPRWSKLIF. The bases read TGTGCTCTTGGGGAACCCAGGTGGAGCAAACTCATCTTT.